The clone carrying this T cell receptor beta chain appeared a single time. Treatment meaning: around 19 received Ad26.COV2.S at low or high dose, single or two shots; 5 received placebo; per-sample allocation not given. Day 63 following the first vaccine or placebo injection was when the samples were taken. The donor's status was that of an adult aged 18-55 years in Boston. The data were taken from a study of Ad26.COV2.S vaccination and SARS-CoV-2 variants. Turning to the study itself: Ad26.COV2.S was injected intramuscularly once or twice, 56 days apart.

The repertoire was sequenced with immunoSEQ multiplex PCR; TCRdb's copy has only in-frame clones and lacks some. This table holds 380,000 or so clones, about four fifths found once. The origin of this receptor is a person aged 18 to 59 who received the Ad26.COV2.S COVID-19 vaccine or a placebo. Specimen: peripheral blood, collected in a trial of Ad26.COV2.S vaccine versus placebo.

CDR3 nucleotide sequence: TGTGCCAGCAGTTTATCGAGCTTCAGAGCCTACGAGCAGTACTTC. Translating gives CASSLSSFRAYEQYF. The V gene is TRBV27, the J gene TRBJ2-7; D uncertain. Trimming left V 0 bases short and J 2 bases short, with 11 bases between. Germline lookup yields CDR1 MNHEY and CDR2 SMNVEV (reference sequence). The CDR3 loop spans 15 amino acids.